Sequencing of this T cell receptor beta chain was carried out in a study of blood T cell repertoires in COVID-19 (dated by TCRdb to about 2020). Looking at the study overall: Samples from collaborators originated in the United States, Italy and Spain and spanned both the acute and convalescent phases of COVID-19. The material from the prospective study consisted of cDNA or gDNA derived from T cells, B-cell-depleted T cells, or PBMCs. Deeply sampled blood TCRbeta repertoires from subjects exposed to, actively infected with, or recovered from COVID-19 were included in the dataset. A freely available public database, intended as a resource for researchers studying the immune response to SARS-CoV-2, is where the repertoires were released. Samples were obtained from the ongoing ImmuneRACE study (first 160 participants) and from some 1,300 subjects provided by 6 global collaborators. Nearly every sample came with metadata listing a de-identified subject ID, COVID-19 status, age in years and sex. Where available, HLA class I and class II types were obtained from metadata supplied by the sample provider rather than from assay-based typing.

The immunoSEQ Assay, a bias-controlled multiplex PCR, was used to amplify TCRbeta CDR3 regions from genomic DNA. As for how the authors treated the data: The number of nucleated cells in each sample was estimated by amplification of reference gene primers within the assay. Sequence reads were collapsed and filtered to measure the absolute abundance of every unique TCRbeta CDR3 rearrangement. For each sample, productive Simpson clonality was calculated as the square root of Simpson's diversity index over productive rearrangements. As stored in TCRdb, this immuneACCESS dataset retains in-frame rearrangements with V and J assigned. A fraction of the clones does not appear; measured against another copy, unresolved V genes explain less than half of the discrepancy, and the remainder lacks a known reason. The D gene and trimming were derived from the DNA, and the V and J assignments and clone size from that table. For this sample there are around 230,000 clones; approximately 88% appear just once. In total, the top ten clones hold 10% of the sample.

Participants in the prospective study were aged roughly 18 to 90 years, lived in 20 to 30 United States geographic areas, and enrolled through a virtual design. To assign participants to cohorts, the prospective study relied on clinical history that participants themselves reported in a screening survey and a study questionnaire. In the prospective study, whole blood, serum and a nasopharyngeal or oropharyngeal swab were collected from each participant by mobile phlebotomists. Participants in the prospective study had the option to provide additional blood draws and questionnaires over an approximately 2-month period. Prospective study blood samples were shipped either frozen or at room temperature before DNA extraction. General conclusions and limits of the study: The quantity of clinical and demographic metadata differed by source and by participant and was supplied without curation.

To note about this clone: This receptor's antigen is unknown. Base qualities are not recorded, but no much larger clone differs from it by a single base.

The CDR3, from cysteine to phenylalanine, totals 17 residues. Only the CDR3 DNA stays, 51 bases, in frame from base 1. The germline V gene (reference sequence) provides CDR1 SGHKS and CDR2 YYEKEE. V is cut back by 4 bases and J by 5 bases, with 16 bases in the junction unmatched. The source is a man younger than 35 with acute COVID-19. Sequences were obtained from PBMCs or T cells enriched from blood (not recorded which). The chain links TRBV5-5 with TRBJ2-7; the junction holds 9 bases that match TRBD1. The nucleotide sequence reads as follows: TGTGCCAGCAGCCGGACCGAAACAGGGGGCAATCGCCACGAGCAGTACTTC. Translated, it reads CASSRTETGGNRHEQYF.